Reported below is one T cell receptor (beta chain). Its antigen is not known. This specimen belongs to a study of T cell repertoires in cytomegalovirus infection. At the level of the study: As its CMV epitopes, the study selected recently identified HLA-C-restricted and well-studied HLA-B-restricted targets. Matching HLA type and CMV infection were both indicated by public TCR beta signatures.

TCRdb fed the reads into MiXCR, producing one record per CDR3 protein. The table shows roughly 350,000 distinct CDR3 sequences, with 34% occurring only once. The CDR3 runs 14 residues. The V gene's germline CDR1 is KGHDR and CDR2 SFDVKD. V shed 9 bases and J shed 0 bases, with 10 bases lying between them. Overall study results and limits: Cumulative public TCR beta family frequency identified CMV carriers with the relevant HLA. It was HLA-C-restricted CMV-specific TCR beta clonotypes that dominated the response ex vivo.

V and J are TRBV24-1 and TRBJ2-2, with D maybe TRBD1 (5 bases). The TCR was taken from a human donor in good health (CMV status not recorded). Some clones in this sample may be carry-over from other donors' samples. Here the sequenced sample was cultured PBMCs, taken from culture after CMV antigen stimulation. For the CDR3, the DNA is TGTGCCACCCAGGGCCTCCCGAACACCGGGGAGCTGTTTTTT. Amino acid sequence: CATQGLPNTGELFF.